What follows describes a single T cell receptor beta chain. Antigen unknown. Germline lookup yields CDR1 MNHEY and CDR2 SVGAGI. V lost 11 bases, J lost 6 bases, and 13 bases lay in between. The CDR3 spans 11 residues. This entry comes from a study of T-cell memory formation after mild COVID-19. Study conclusions and caveats: Later expanders leaned CD4+, whereas clones that contracted between day 15 and 85 were balanced CD4/CD8.

Each CDR3 protein is one row after TCRdb ran MiXCR on the 5' RACE reads. Here the sample spans roughly 150,000 distinct CDR3 sequences, 10% to 15% being singletons. The chain employs TRBV6-5 and TRBJ1-2; no clear D. This clonotype was sampled from a man between 18 and 35 years old who had mild COVID-19 (a few samples of this study predate the infection). Cell type and time point are not known. Sequencing used PBMCs or a T cell subset sorted from them (not recorded which). This chain's CDR3 is CASAGWDGYTF. In DNA, the CDR3 is TGTGCCTCGGCTGGATGGGATGGCTACACCTTC.